The rows below give T cell receptor beta chains drawn from one sample of a study of blood T cell repertoires in COVID-19. Only in-frame clones appear in the TCRdb table, and some are missing; sequencing was by immunoSEQ multiplex PCR. The profile shows more than 300,000 clones, approximately 91% of them singletons. Sequencing was done on a sample of PBMCs or T cells enriched from blood (not recorded which). These receptors came from a woman under 40 who had been exposed to COVID-19. Each CDR3 is given with its conserved first and last residue. The order of the fields is J gene, clone size, D gene, V gene, CDR3 protein, CDR3 DNA. D genes are given only for firm matches. Clone size is not always given. Where it is, it says once, few, many or a class for expanded clones.

j_gene: TRBJ1-4; abundance: .; d_gene: .; v_gene: TRBV18; CDR3aa: CASSPPSRGNEKLFF; CDR3nt: TGTGCCAGCTCACCACCGAGCAGGGGCAATGAAAAACTGTTTTTT
j_gene: TRBJ2-7; abundance: .; d_gene: TRBD1; v_gene: TRBV2; CDR3aa: CASTLTGGGYEQYF; CDR3nt: TGTGCCAGCACCTTGACAGGGGGCGGGTACGAGCAGTACTTC
j_gene: TRBJ1-1; abundance: .; d_gene: .; v_gene: TRBV29-1; CDR3aa: CSVEWVGRGYTEAFF; CDR3nt: TGCAGCGTTGAGTGGGTTGGAAGAGGGTACACTGAAGCTTTCTTT
j_gene: TRBJ1-1; abundance: .; d_gene: TRBD1; v_gene: TRBV5-1; CDR3aa: CASSRGQVNTEAFF; CDR3nt: TGCGCCAGCAGTCGGGGACAGGTGAACACTGAAGCTTTCTTT
j_gene: TRBJ1-4; abundance: .; d_gene: TRBD1; v_gene: TRBV6-5; CDR3aa: CASSLRGTATNEKLFF; CDR3nt: TGTGCCAGCAGTTTACGGGGGACAGCAACTAATGAAAAACTGTTTTTT
j_gene: TRBJ2-3; abundance: .; d_gene: TRBD1; v_gene: TRBV11-2; CDR3aa: CASSSRQGFSTDTQYF; CDR3nt: TGTGCCAGCAGCTCACGACAGGGCTTCAGCACAGATACGCAGTATTTT
j_gene: TRBJ1-5; abundance: .; d_gene: TRBD1; v_gene: TRBV7-2; CDR3aa: CASSLVLGGGQPQHF; CDR3nt: TGTGCCAGCAGCTTAGTACTAGGGGGCGGTCAGCCCCAGCATTTT
j_gene: TRBJ1-4; abundance: .; d_gene: .; v_gene: TRBV5-8; CDR3aa: CASSLAAVSEKLFF; CDR3nt: TGTGCCAGCAGCTTGGCGGCGGTCTCTGAAAAACTGTTTTTT
j_gene: TRBJ2-1; abundance: .; d_gene: .; v_gene: TRBV18; CDR3aa: CASSPLYNEQFF; CDR3nt: TGTGCCAGCTCACCACTATACAATGAGCAGTTCTTC
j_gene: TRBJ2-7; abundance: .; d_gene: TRBD1; v_gene: TRBV2; CDR3aa: CASRQNPGQSYEQYF; CDR3nt: TGTGCCAGCAGGCAGAACCCGGGACAGTCCTACGAGCAGTACTTC
j_gene: TRBJ1-2; abundance: .; d_gene: .; v_gene: TRBV27; CDR3aa: CASSPSVNYGYTF; CDR3nt: TGTGCCAGCAGTCCGTCAGTTAACTATGGCTACACCTTC
j_gene: TRBJ2-4; abundance: .; d_gene: TRBD1; v_gene: TRBV25-1; CDR3aa: CASSTSGTDRNIQYF; CDR3nt: TGTGCCAGCAGCACTTCCGGGACAGACCGAAACATTCAGTACTTC
j_gene: TRBJ1-6; abundance: few; d_gene: .; v_gene: TRBV3-1/TRBV3-2; CDR3aa: CASSPGEGRGSPLHF; CDR3nt: TGTGCCAGCAGCCCGGGGGAGGGAAGGGGCTCACCCCTCCACTTT
j_gene: TRBJ2-7; abundance: .; d_gene: .; v_gene: TRBV27; CDR3aa: CASSLRQKYEQYF; CDR3nt: TGTGCCAGCAGTTTAAGACAGAAATACGAGCAGTACTTC
j_gene: TRBJ2-5; abundance: .; d_gene: .; v_gene: TRBV5-1; CDR3aa: CASSPAQTGETQYF; CDR3nt: TGCGCCAGCAGCCCTGCCCAGACCGGGGAGACCCAGTACTTC
j_gene: TRBJ2-7; abundance: .; d_gene: TRBD2; v_gene: TRBV3-1/TRBV3-2; CDR3aa: CASSSPGGTRDEQYF; CDR3nt: TGTGCCAGCAGCTCCCCGGGGGGGACCAGGGACGAGCAGTACTTC
j_gene: TRBJ2-5; abundance: .; d_gene: .; v_gene: TRBV6-5; CDR3aa: CASRTGSQETQYF; CDR3nt: TGTGCCAGCAGAACCGGGAGTCAAGAGACCCAGTACTTC
j_gene: TRBJ1-1; abundance: .; d_gene: TRBD1; v_gene: TRBV7-9; CDR3aa: CASSPRTGLNTEAFF; CDR3nt: TGTGCCAGCAGCCCACGGACAGGGTTGAACACTGAAGCTTTCTTT
j_gene: TRBJ2-7; abundance: once; d_gene: .; v_gene: TRBV5-6; CDR3aa: CASSLYYEQYF; CDR3nt: TGTGCCAGCAGCCTATACTACGAGCAGTACTTC
j_gene: TRBJ1-1; abundance: .; d_gene: .; v_gene: TRBV12-5; CDR3aa: CASGLVLGKNTEAFF; CDR3nt: TGTGCTAGTGGTTTGGTACTCGGGAAGAACACTGAAGCTTTCTTT
j_gene: TRBJ1-3; abundance: .; d_gene: .; v_gene: TRBV6-5; CDR3aa: CASRRVSGNTIYF; CDR3nt: TGTGCCAGCAGAAGAGTCTCTGGAAACACCATATATTTT